These 18 T cell receptor beta chains share one sample of origin, sequenced in a study of shared T cell receptors in the human thymus. TCRdb keeps only in-frame clones here, not all; method: immunoSEQ multiplex PCR. This table holds some 760,000 clones, approximately 83% found once. These data are also associated with another study on human thymus T cells.

The sequenced material came from thymocytes. Receptor source: a girl less than two years old with a congenital heart defect.

This chain joins TRBV14 and TRBJ2-7, with D possibly matching TRBD2 (6 bases). The CDR3 consists of 15 residues. CDR1 is SGHDN and CDR2 is FVKESK in the germline V gene. Trimming removed 1 base from V and 3 bases from J, with 13 bases in between. The CDR3 DNA reads TGTGCCAGCAGCCAAGTACTGTCGGGGGACTACGAGCAGTACTTC. Translation: CASSQVLSGDYEQYF.

J is TRBJ2-3 and V is TRBV6-4; 7 nucleotides line up with TRBD2. Germline assignment: CDR1 MRHNA and CDR2 SNTAGT. The CDR3 is made up of 15 amino acids. V lost 2 bases, J lost 4 bases, and 6 bases stayed unmatched. CDR3 in amino acids: CASSDASGESDTQYF. In nucleotides, the CDR3 is TGTGCCAGCAGTGACGCCAGCGGGGAATCAGATACGCAGTATTTT.

This chain links TRBV27 with TRBJ1-2; D may be TRBD1 (6 bases). Germline V lookup: CDR1 MNHEY, CDR2 SMNVEV (reference sequence). V was cut by 2 bases and J by 6 bases, with 16 bases left in between. The CDR3 covers 15 residues. The CDR3 region is CASSLRRAGDNGYTF. DNA of the CDR3: TGTGCCAGCAGTTTACGCAGGGCTGGGGACAATGGCTACACCTTC.

V and J are TRBV27 and TRBJ1-3; D call uncertain. The V end lost 8 bases, the J end lost 1 base, and 12 bases lay between the germline ends. Looked up from germline, CDR1 is MNHEY and CDR2 is SMNVEV (reference sequence). The CDR3 consists of 14 residues. The DNA of the CDR3 is TGTGCCAGCCAGGAACGGGGTTCTGGAAACACCATATATTTT. Protein sequence: CASQERGSGNTIYF.

The rearrangement joins TRBV6-1 to TRBJ1-6; D uncertain. V was pared by 0 bases and J by 9 bases, with 15 bases between. Germline V gene data show CDR1 as MNHNS and CDR2 as SASEGT. The CDR3 consists of 16 residues. Written as DNA, the CDR3 is TGTGCCAGCAGTGAAGCTGCGGCCCTAAGGCTTTCACCCCTCCACTTT. The encoded protein is CASSEAAALRLSPLHF.

This clone has a single count. The CDR3 coding sequence is TGCGCCAGCAGCCAAACCCAGTTCGTGGCGGGAAATTCACCCCTCCACTTT. Amino acid sequence: CASSQTQFVAGNSPLHF. This chain connects TRBV4-3 to TRBJ1-6; unclear D gene. CDR3 length: 17 residues. Trimming took 2 bases from V and 7 from J, leaving 18 bases between them. Per germline, CDR1 LGHNA and CDR2 YSLEER.

V is TRBV5-5 and J is TRBJ2-7; 9 positions match TRBD1. V was clipped by 0 bases and J by 4 bases; unmatched bases: 8. CDR3 length equals 16 residues. CDR1 is SGHKS and CDR2 is YYEKEE in the germline V gene (reference sequence). The CDR3 loop reads CASSLALGTGPYEQYF. In DNA form, the CDR3 reads TGTGCCAGCAGCTTGGCCCTCGGGACAGGGCCATACGAGCAGTACTTC. The variable domain in full, completed from reference TRBV5-5 and TRBJ2-7, reads DAGVTQSPTHLIKTRGQQVTLRCSPISGHKSVSWYQQVLGQGPQFIFQYYEKEERGRGNFPDRFSARQFPNYSSELNVNALLLGDSALYLCASSLALGTGPYEQYFGPGTRLTVT.

This clone appeared a single time. The gene calls are TRBV7-9 and TRBJ1-4; TRBD1 is a possible D gene (5 bases). The length of the CDR3 is 14 residues. V lost 7 bases and J 3 bases, leaving 12 bases between the germline ends. Germline assignment: CDR1 SEHNR and CDR2 FQNEAQ (reference sequence). The CDR3 DNA sequence: TGTGCCAGCACCGAAAGGGGTTCTAATGAAAAACTGTTTTTT. Translating it yields CASTERGSNEKLFF.

The chain links TRBV5-6 to TRBJ2-3, with TRBD2 identical over 8 bases. Looked up from germline, CDR1 is SGHDT and CDR2 is YYEEEE. This CDR3 is built from 16 residues. J lost 5 bases, V lost 6 bases, and 14 bases had no gene match. The CDR3 is CASTGLTGGLGDTQYF. The CDR3 DNA sequence: TGTGCCAGCACCGGATTGACGGGGGGGCTAGGAGATACGCAGTATTTT.

The gene calls are TRBV14 and TRBJ2-2, with D perhaps TRBD1 (5 bases). Trimming cost V 3 bases and J 6 bases, with 14 bases left between them. CDR1 and CDR2 (germline): SGHDN, FVKESK. There are 15 residues in the CDR3. CDR3 sequence reads: CASSQTTATPGELFF. CDR3 bases: TGTGCCAGCAGCCAGACGACAGCAACTCCCGGGGAGCTGTTTTTT.

The chain employs TRBV18 and TRBJ2-7; D may be TRBD1 (6 bases). The V end lost 4 bases, the J end lost 3 bases, and 10 bases lay between the germline ends. CDR3 length: 13 residues. The germline V gene encodes CDR1 KGHSH and CDR2 LQKENI. The CDR3 DNA sequence: TGTGCCAGCTCACTGAGACAGGTCTACGAGCAGTACTTC. Amino acids: CASSLRQVYEQYF.

The chain combines TRBV6-1 with TRBJ1-2, with D perhaps matching TRBD1 (5 bases). Looked up from germline, CDR1 is MNHNS and CDR2 is SASEGT. V was shortened by 7 bases and J by 3 bases, with 12 bases between the two germline ends. This CDR3 is 13 amino acids long. CDR3 nucleotide sequence: TGTGCCAGCATCTTGGCGGGGGACTATGGCTACACCTTC. Translating it yields CASILAGDYGYTF.

This chain connects TRBV5-6 to TRBJ1-6; unclear D gene. The V end lost 2 bases, the J end lost 7 bases, and 7 bases lay between the germline ends. CDR1 is SGHDT and CDR2 is YYEEEE in the germline V gene. There are 13 residues in the CDR3. CDR3 bases: TGTGCCAGCAGCTTCGGGGTAAATTCACCCCTCCACTTT. Protein sequence: CASSFGVNSPLHF. Complete variable domain (other parts from reference TRBV5-6 and TRBJ1-6): DAGVTQSPTHLIKTRGQQVTLRCSPKSGHDTVSWYQQALGQGPQFIFQYYEEEERQRGNFPDRFSGHQFPNYSSELNVNALLLGDSALYLCASSFGVNSPLHFGNGTRLTVT.

V and J are TRBV5-5 and TRBJ2-3; 10 bases agree with TRBD1. Germline CDR1 is SGHKS and CDR2 is YYEKEE (reference sequence). With 4 bases clipped from V and 2 bases from J, the junction kept 7 bases outside the gene matches. The CDR3 spans 16 residues. CDR3 sequence reads: CASSHGGQGNTDTQYF. The DNA for the CDR3 is TGTGCCAGCAGCCATGGGGGACAGGGGAACACAGATACGCAGTATTTT.

The chain is built from TRBV15 and TRBJ2-1; D call uncertain. CDR3 length: 14 residues. Trimming stripped 5 bases from V and 7 bases from J, with 15 bases between. CDR1 is LNHNV, CDR2 YYDKDF, per germline (reference sequence). The CDR3 loop reads CATSFMIENNEQFF. The DNA for the CDR3 is TGTGCCACCAGCTTTATGATTGAGAATAATGAGCAGTTCTTC.

The J gene is TRBJ2-5, the V gene TRBV9; 7 bases align to TRBD1. J gave up 5 bases and V 3 bases, and 10 bases lay outside the gene matches. The CDR3 has 15 amino acids. CDR1 SGDLS and CDR2 YYNGEE come from the germline V gene. In nucleotides, the CDR3 is TGTGCCAGCAGCGCAGCCGGGACAGCATGGGAGACCCAGTACTTC. Amino acids: CASSAAGTAWETQYF.

In nucleotides, the CDR3 is TGCGCCAGCAGCCAAGCGGAGCATACTGAAGCTTTCTTT. As protein: CASSQAEHTEAFF. V is TRBV4-1 and J is TRBJ1-1; D is uncertain. The CDR3 covers 13 residues. The V gene's germline CDR1 is MGHRA and CDR2 YSYEKL. Trimming shortened V by 1 base and J by 5 bases, and 8 bases separated the two germline ends.

V is TRBV4-3 and J is TRBJ1-2; 8 nucleotides agree with TRBD1. Trimming took 2 bases from V and 6 from J; bases not matched to a gene: 17. Germline CDR1 LGHNA, CDR2 YSLEER. CDR3 length: 18 residues. CDR3 region: CASSQTARGRTGLHGYTF. CDR3 nucleotides: TGCGCCAGCAGCCAAACGGCCCGTGGTCGGACAGGGCTCCATGGCTACACCTTC.